This entry is about one TCR beta chain. The sample originates from a study of control samples from healthy donors and cancer patients. The V gene's germline CDR1 is MNHEY and CDR2 SVGAGI. The V and J ends lost 6 bases and 10 bases, in that order; junction bases with no gene match: 3. The CDR3 is 12 amino acids. This table comes from immunoSEQ multiplex PCR, and its TCRdb copy is limited to in-frame clones, with some not included. The data show 100,000 or so clones, about 83% seen once. Sample: blood. The sequence was collected from a woman in her fifties or sixties in good health. The chain recombines TRBV6-5 with TRBJ1-1, with 12 bases aligning to TRBD1. CDR3 in amino acids: CASRRDRGPAFF. CDR3 nucleotide sequence: TGTGCCAGCAGAAGGGACAGGGGGCCAGCTTTCTTT.